This paragraph reports one T cell receptor beta chain. The target antigen is unknown. The data originate from a study of T cells in localized non-small cell lung cancer. Study findings and constraints: Uninvolved adjacent lung showed peak T cell clonality, exceeding tumor.

The CDR3 consists of 15 residues. The germline CDR1 and CDR2 sequences are MNHNS and SASEGT. Trimming took 6 bases from V and 4 from J, leaving 16 bases between them. The table came from immunoSEQ multiplex PCR; TCRdb's copy has only in-frame clones and leaves some out. The table has 30,000 to 40,000 clones, around 73% seen once. This receptor was identified in a male donor aged 60 or older with stage II squamous cell lung carcinoma. Sequences were derived from peripheral blood, sampled before any cancer treatment. V is TRBV6-1 and J is TRBJ2-1; D assignment may be TRBD1 or TRBD2 (6 bases each). CDR3 DNA: TGTGCCAGCAGCCTGAACGGGGGACAATACAATGAGCAGTTCTTC. It specifies CASSLNGGQYNEQFF.